Below, 27 T cell receptor beta chains from the same sample are listed, as sequenced in a study of OX40 agonist ivuxolimab in advanced cancers. Clones were sequenced by immunoSEQ multiplex PCR, and TCRdb holds only the in-frame ones, with some missing. This sample carries 35,000 to 55,000 clones, around 80% of them seen once, and the ten largest clones take about 7%. This specimen was CD4+ or CD8+ T cells sorted from blood, taken in a trial of the OX40 agonist ivuxolimab. The receptor source for this set is an adult with an advanced solid tumor such as melanoma, head and neck, liver or kidney cancer.

This chain links TRBV5-4 with TRBJ1-3, with unresolved D. Germline V gene lookup returns CDR1 SGHNT and CDR2 YYREEE (reference sequence). V was trimmed by 3 bases and J by 0 bases, leaving 10 bases between them. The CDR3 sequence is 15 residues long. Here the CDR3 reads CASSSAEASGNTIYF. The CDR3 DNA reads TGTGCCAGCAGCTCGGCGGAGGCCTCTGGAAACACCATATATTTT.

This clone was counted once. The chain employs TRBV5-4 and TRBJ2-1, with 15 bases aligning to TRBD2. Germline V lookup: CDR1 SGHNT, CDR2 YYREEE (reference sequence). V dropped 4 bases and J dropped 6; count of bases not matched to a gene: 5. The CDR3 has 16 residues. This chain's CDR3 is CASSPPGLAGGNEQFF. The CDR3 region has the DNA TGTGCCAGCAGCCCGCCGGGACTAGCGGGAGGCAATGAGCAGTTCTTC. Together with reference TRBV5-4 and TRBJ2-1, the CDR3 gives the full variable domain: ETGVTQSPTHLIKTRGQQVTLRCSSQSGHNTVSWYQQALGQGPQFIFQYYREEENGRGNFPPRFSGLQFPNYSSELNVNALELDDSALYLCASSPPGLAGGNEQFFGPGTRLTVL.

The chain recombines TRBV6-1 with TRBJ2-1; 7 bases fit TRBD2. Germline V gene data show CDR1 as MNHNS and CDR2 as SASEGT. This CDR3 has 15 residues. The V gene end was trimmed by 6 bases and the J gene end by 4 bases; junction bases not matched to a gene: 9. The CDR3 nucleotides are TGTGCCAGCAGATTTTGGACTAGTTCTTACAATGAGCAGTTCTTC. Protein sequence: CASRFWTSSYNEQFF.

This clone was observed a few times. The gene calls are TRBV7-8 and TRBJ1-5; D is perhaps TRBD1 (6 bases). Trimming pared 6 bases from V and 2 bases from J, leaving 17 bases between. There are 16 residues in the CDR3. CDR1 is SGHVS, CDR2 FQNEAQ, per germline. The CDR3 loop is CASSSGAGGGNQPQHF. CDR3 DNA sequence: TGTGCCAGCAGTTCAGGAGCGGGGGGCGGCAATCAGCCCCAGCATTTT.

The genes are TRBV30 and TRBJ1-3; D gene unclear. V was trimmed by 4 bases and J by 0 bases, leaving 10 bases between them. Germline values: CDR1 GTSNPN, CDR2 SVGIG (reference sequence). The CDR3 loop spans 14 amino acids. The CDR3 DNA reads as TGTGCCTGGACTTTAACCCGCTCTGGAAACACCATATATTTT. Residues: CAWTLTRSGNTIYF. The full variable domain, with the rest looked up from reference TRBV30 and TRBJ1-3, is SQTIHQWPATLVQPVGSPLSLECTVEGTSNPNLYWYRQAAGRGLQLLFYSVGIGQISSEVPQNLSASRPQDRQFILSSKKLLLSDSGFYLCAWTLTRSGNTIYFGEGSWLTVV.

The CDR3 spells CARKDGTYNSPLHF. The CDR3 DNA reads TGTGCCAGAAAGGACGGAACTTATAATTCACCCCTCCACTTT. This rearrangement joins TRBV19 to TRBJ1-6; no clear D gene. With 9 bases removed from V and 4 bases from J, the gap between germline ends came to 13 bases. The CDR3 spans 14 residues. Looked up from germline, CDR1 is LNHDA and CDR2 is SQIVND (reference sequence).

V gene TRBV7-2 combines with J gene TRBJ2-1; D remains unclear. The V end was cut by 2 bases, the J end by 13 bases, with 12 bases between. Germline lookup yields CDR1 SGHTA and CDR2 FQGNSA. This CDR3 has 12 residues. CDR3 sequence (DNA): TGTGCCAGCAGCTTAAATTCGGCTGAACAGTTCTTC. Residues: CASSLNSAEQFF.

The chain combines TRBV2 with TRBJ2-1, with TRBD2 matching over 14 bases. V shed 6 bases and J 4 bases; nucleotides not matched to a gene: 2. The CDR3 has 15 amino acids. Germline CDR1 and CDR2: SNHLY and FYNNEI. The CDR3 sequence: CASSRLAGGYNEQFF. DNA for the CDR3: TGTGCCAGCAGCCGACTAGCGGGAGGGTACAATGAGCAGTTCTTC.

This clone turned up a few times. The chain carries TRBV11-2 and TRBJ2-7, with no clear D. Germline V CDR1 and CDR2: SGHAT, FQNNGV. CDR3 length: 11 residues. V was clipped by 3 bases and J by 5 bases, with 5 bases between them. CDR3 nucleotides: TGTGCCAGCAGCTTTATCAACGAGCAGTACTTC. The encoded protein is CASSFINEQYF. Filled out from reference TRBV11-2 and TRBJ2-7, the complete variable domain reads EAGVAQSPRYKIIEKRQSVAFWCNPISGHATLYWYQQILGQGPKLLIQFQNNGVVDDSQLPKDRFSAERLKGVDSTLKIQPAKLEDSAVYLCASSFINEQYFGPGTRLTVT.

The chain carries TRBV6-1 and TRBJ1-1, with 7 bases matching TRBD1. The J segment lost 4 bases and the V segment lost 6 bases, leaving 5 bases of the junction unmatched. The CDR3 totals 13 residues. Germline V gene lookup returns CDR1 MNHNS and CDR2 SASEGT. CDR3 sequence reads: CASSSTGSTEAFF. For the CDR3, the DNA is TGTGCCAGCAGCTCGACAGGGTCCACTGAAGCTTTCTTT.

The DNA for the CDR3 is TGTGCCAGCAATGTCCGTGGGAGGGGAAGGGCCGGGGAGCTGTTTTTT. Translating it yields CASNVRGRGRAGELFF. The chain joins TRBV2 to TRBJ2-2; 7 bases are a match to TRBD2. Unmatched junction bases numbered 14, after V lost 7 bases and J lost 6 bases. Germline CDR1 reads SNHLY; CDR2 reads FYNNEI. The CDR3 length is 16 residues.

This chain joins TRBV6-4 and TRBJ1-2; 7 bases are shared with TRBD1. The CDR3 covers 15 residues. CDR1 is MRHNA and CDR2 is SNTAGT in the germline V gene. V shed 5 bases, J shed 1 base, and the junction held 7 bases outside the gene matches. The DNA for the CDR3 is TGTGCCAGCAGTCTCGACAGGGCCCTTAACTATGGCTACACCTTC. Residues: CASSLDRALNYGYTF.

V and J are TRBV6-6 and TRBJ2-6; D might be TRBD1 (5 bases). Germline CDR1 is MNHNY and CDR2 is SVGAGI (reference sequence). This CDR3 region has 14 residues. The V gene lost 10 bases and the J gene lost 4 bases, with 14 bases spanning the gap. CDR3 DNA sequence: TGTGCCATCAAGACAGAATCCGGGGCCAACGTCCTGACTTTC. Its protein product is CAIKTESGANVLTF.

This clone has only a few counts. The rearrangement links TRBV12-2 to TRBJ2-6; TRBD2, the table's D call, was not compared with the DNA. TRBV12-2 is tagged as a pseudogene. The CDR3 is 18 amino acids. The CDR3 spells CASPEILAGSSGANVLTF. The CDR3 DNA reads TGTGCAAGTCCGGAAATTCTAGCGGGTAGCTCTGGGGCCAACGTCCTGACTTTC.

The rearrangement links TRBV5-1 to TRBJ1-6, with 10 bases fitting TRBD1. CDR3 length: 15 amino acids. Trimming removed 0 bases from V and 8 bases from J; junction bases left unmatched: 2. CDR1 SGHRS and CDR2 YFSETQ come from the germline V gene. The CDR3, as DNA: TGCGCCAGCAGCTTGGAGGGACAGGGGCATTCACCCCTCCACTTT. It translates to CASSLEGQGHSPLHF.

The chain joins TRBV27 to TRBJ2-5; D is possibly TRBD1 (6 bases). Trimming took 7 bases from V and 2 from J, leaving 14 bases between them. Germline CDR1 reads MNHEY; CDR2 reads SMNVEV (reference sequence). This CDR3 contains 14 residues. CDR3 DNA: TGTGCCAGCACAGGGGCAAACATGCAAGAGACCCAGTACTTC. Its protein is CASTGANMQETQYF.

This clone occurred a few times. This chain joins TRBV7-6 and TRBJ1-2, with D possibly TRBD1 on 5 matching bases. The germline CDR1 and CDR2 sequences are SGHVS and FNYEAQ. The CDR3 runs 15 residues. V dropped 4 bases and J dropped 4 bases, with 16 bases sitting between them. The CDR3 DNA follows: TGTGCCAGCAGCTCCAGGGCTAGGTCAACCTATGGCTACACCTTC. It codes for CASSSRARSTYGYTF.

V is TRBV7-6 and J is TRBJ2-7; 9 bases align to TRBD1. Germline values: CDR1 SGHVS, CDR2 FNYEAQ. The CDR3 is made up of 16 amino acids. Trimming took 6 bases from V and 1 from J; bases not matched to a gene: 10. CDR3 nucleotides: TGTGCCAGCAGTTCTAACAGGGGGCAAACGTCCTACGAGCAGTACTTC. Translation gives CASSSNRGQTSYEQYF.

This chain joins TRBV7-6 and TRBJ2-3; D gene unclear. Germline V gene lookup returns CDR1 SGHVS and CDR2 FNYEAQ. The CDR3 runs 14 residues. V was cut by 3 bases and J by 5 bases, with 12 bases left in between. DNA for the CDR3: TGTGCCAGCAGCTTCTTAACTTTAGAAGATACGCAGTATTTT. This translates into CASSFLTLEDTQYF.

This CDR3 is CASSYRGSSGNTIYF. CDR3 sequence (DNA): TGTGCCAGCAGTTACCGGGGGAGCTCTGGAAACACCATATATTTT. The chain joins TRBV6-6 to TRBJ1-3, with D perhaps TRBD1 (5 bases). Looked up from germline, CDR1 is MNHNY and CDR2 is SVGAGI (reference sequence). This CDR3 region has 15 residues. Trimming took off 2 bases at V and 0 bases at J, with 8 bases between the two ends.

The chain recombines TRBV5-4 with TRBJ2-7, with a weak D call TRBD2 (8 bases). V lost 4 bases and J 5 bases, leaving 19 bases between the germline ends. CDR3 size: 15 residues. In germline, CDR1 is SGHNT, CDR2 YYREEE (reference sequence). The CDR3 bases are TGTGCCAGCAGCCAGCCACAGGGGACTAGAAACGAGCAGTACTTC. Its protein product is CASSQPQGTRNEQYF.

This chain connects TRBV4-1 to TRBJ1-4; D may be TRBD1 (5 bases). The ends were cut back, 3 bases at V and 0 bases at J, with 17 bases in the middle. The CDR3 contains 18 residues. Germline V gene sequence: CDR1 MGHRA, CDR2 YSYEKL. The CDR3 DNA reads TGCGCCAGCAGCCATCCCGGGACGGGCGTTGCAACTAATGAAAAACTGTTTTTT. This sequence encodes CASSHPGTGVATNEKLFF.

This sequence joins TRBV6-1 and TRBJ2-7, with TRBD2 identical over 12 bases. The CDR3 has 16 amino acids. After removal of 3 bases from V and 3 bases from J, the junction contained 6 bases not matched to a gene. Germline CDR1 is MNHNS and CDR2 is SASEGT. CDR3 coding DNA: TGTGCCAGCAGTGAGAATGGACTAGCGGGGCTCTACGAGCAGTACTTC. This codes for CASSENGLAGLYEQYF.

V is TRBV5-1 and J is TRBJ2-7; the D gene could be TRBD1 or TRBD2 (5 bases each). This CDR3 region has 16 residues. Trimming removed 4 bases at V and 7 bases at J, with 24 bases between. CDR1 and CDR2 (germline): SGHRS, YFSETQ. The CDR3 DNA reads as TGCGCCAGCAGCGGCTCGGGGACGCGACACCCTGGGGAGCAGTACTTC. Its protein is CASSGSGTRHPGEQYF. Combining the CDR3 with reference TRBV5-1 and TRBJ2-7 gives the whole variable domain KAGVTQTPRYLIKTRGQQVTLSCSPISGHRSVSWYQQTPGQGLQFLFEYFSETQRNKGNFPGRFSGRQFSNSRSEMNVSTLELGDSALYLCASSGSGTRHPGEQYFGPGTRLTVT.

The chain couples TRBV11-3 to TRBJ2-3, with 7 bases matching TRBD1. Germline assignment: CDR1 SGHNT and CDR2 YENEEA. V trimming: 5 bases; J trimming: 6 bases; junction bases outside the gene matches: 11. The CDR3 is 15 residues long. The CDR3 protein is CASSLGRQGSDTQYF. The CDR3 nucleotides read TGTGCCAGCAGCCTGGGGAGACAGGGATCGGATACGCAGTATTTT.

The chain employs TRBV5-1 and TRBJ2-5; D is perhaps TRBD1 (7 bases). This CDR3 contains 14 residues. Trimming removed 1 base from V and 4 bases from J, with 11 bases in between. The germline CDR1 and CDR2 sequences are SGHRS and YFSETQ. The CDR3 nucleotides are TGCGCCAGCAGCTTGAGACAGGGAGGAGAGACCCAGTACTTC. Translation: CASSLRQGGETQYF.

The rearrangement joins TRBV27 to TRBJ1-5; D uncertain. This CDR3 region has 13 residues. The germline CDR1 and CDR2 sequences are MNHEY and SMNVEV (reference sequence). Trimming took 6 bases from V and 3 from J, leaving 9 bases between them. The CDR3: CASRPGYNQPQHF. The CDR3 DNA sequence: TGTGCCAGCAGACCAGGTTACAATCAGCCCCAGCATTTT.